This entry lists 20 T cell receptor beta chains sequenced from one sample in a study of T cell changes during pregnancy in multiple sclerosis. Profiled with immunoSEQ multiplex PCR; TCRdb holds only in-frame clones, not every one. This sample yields more than 65,000 clones, of which approximately 91% are seen a single time; under 3% belongs to the top ten. Sequencing used peripheral blood, obtained in the first trimester of pregnancy. The receptors come from a female donor with multiple sclerosis, enrolled in a pregnancy study.

This rearrangement joins TRBV14 to TRBJ1-3; TRBD1 aligns across 7 bases. This CDR3 is built from 18 residues. CDR1 and CDR2 from the germline V gene are SGHDN and FVKESK. V shed 1 base, J shed 1 base, and the junction held 10 bases outside the gene matches. CDR3 nucleotides: TGTGCCAGCAGCCAAGTACCAGGGGGGACTGGATCTGGAAACACCATATATTTT. As protein: CASSQVPGGTGSGNTIYF.

The V gene is TRBV4-1, the J gene TRBJ2-7; 13 bases map to TRBD2. CDR1 and CDR2 (germline): MGHRA, YSYEKL. J was trimmed by 8 bases and V by 7 bases; bases with no gene match: 8. The CDR3 is 14 amino acids. CDR3 DNA: TGCGCCAGCACCCCCAGGACTAGCGGGGGCCAGCAGTACTTC. This translates into CASTPRTSGGQQYF.

J is TRBJ1-2 and V is TRBV30; D call uncertain. Per germline, CDR1 GTSNPN and CDR2 SVGIG (reference sequence). Trimming took 2 bases from V and 5 from J, leaving 9 bases between them. The length of the CDR3 is 12 residues. CDR3 region: CAWSSSSYGYTF. CDR3 nucleotides: TGTGCCTGGAGTTCCTCGAGTTATGGCTACACCTTC.

The V and J genes are TRBV4-1 and TRBJ1-5; no firm D call. Germline assignment: CDR1 MGHRA and CDR2 YSYEKL. The CDR3 spans 15 residues. V dropped 1 base and J dropped 3 bases, with 10 bases sitting between them. CDR3 nucleotide sequence: TGCGCCAGCAGCCAAGTTTACGGTTTCAATCAGCCCCAGCATTTT. The encoded protein is CASSQVYGFNQPQHF.

The CDR3 loop reads CASSARLGSYEQYF. The CDR3 region has the DNA TGTGCCAGCAGCGCCCGACTGGGCTCCTACGAGCAGTACTTC. The rearrangement joins TRBV7-2 to TRBJ2-7; D gene ambiguous. V lost 5 bases and J lost 0, with 11 bases in between. The CDR3 runs to 14 residues. Germline-derived CDR1 and CDR2 are SGHTA and FQGNSA.

The chain joins TRBV6-4 to TRBJ1-6; no firm D call. Germline CDR1 is MRHNA and CDR2 is SNTAGT. CDR3 size: 17 residues. The V gene lost 8 bases and the J gene lost 0 bases, with 17 bases spanning the gap. Here the CDR3 reads CASRKESLSSYNSPLHF. The CDR3 DNA reads as TGTGCCAGCCGCAAGGAGAGCCTGAGCTCCTATAATTCACCCCTCCACTTT.

J is TRBJ1-2 and V is TRBV5-1; TRBD1 agrees at 8 bases. After removal of 4 bases from V and 4 bases from J, the junction contained 9 bases not matched to a gene. The CDR3 runs to 15 residues. The V gene's germline CDR1 is SGHRS and CDR2 YFSETQ. CDR3 in DNA: TGCGCCAGCAGCCAGGACAGGGACCCCCCCTATGGCTACACCTTC. Its translation is CASSQDRDPPYGYTF.

CDR3 in amino acids: CASKLGAGDQPQHF. The DNA of the CDR3 is TGCGCCAGCAAGTTGGGGGCCGGGGATCAGCCCCAGCATTTT. The chain uses TRBV5-1 and TRBJ1-5; TRBD1 is a possible D gene (6 bases). V gave up 6 bases and J gave up 5 bases, with 15 bases separating them. From germline, CDR1 is SGHRS and CDR2 YFSETQ. This CDR3 is 14 amino acids long.

The V call is TRBV5-6, the J call TRBJ1-6, with D hard to call. The CDR3 is made up of 15 amino acids. The germline CDR1 and CDR2 sequences are SGHDT and YYEEEE. The ends were cut back, 1 base at V and 4 bases at J, with 9 bases in the middle. Here the CDR3 reads CASSLRRGYNSPLHF. The DNA for the CDR3 is TGTGCCAGCAGCTTGCGGCGGGGTTATAATTCACCCCTCCACTTT.

The chain links TRBV9 to TRBJ2-2; 9 nucleotides align to TRBD2. Trimming removed 2 bases from V and 6 bases from J; junction bases left unmatched: 5. The CDR3 has 15 amino acids. Per the germline V gene, CDR1 is SGDLS and CDR2 is YYNGEE. CDR3 in amino acids: CASSVRPSGAGELFF. For the CDR3, the DNA is TGTGCCAGCAGCGTTCGGCCTAGCGGGGCCGGGGAGCTGTTTTTT.

The V and J genes are TRBV9 and TRBJ1-4; D is possibly TRBD1 (6 bases). There are 16 residues in the CDR3. Per germline, CDR1 SGDLS and CDR2 YYNGEE. Trimming left V 2 bases short and J 0 bases short, with 11 bases between. CDR3 nucleotides: TGTGCCAGCAGCGTTCTCGGACAGTCAACTAATGAAAAACTGTTTTTT. This encodes CASSVLGQSTNEKLFF.

CDR3 DNA: TGTGCCACCAGCAGAGATCAGGGATGGGACACTGAAGCTTTCTTT. It yields the protein CATSRDQGWDTEAFF. J is TRBJ1-1 and V is TRBV15, with D possibly being TRBD1 (5 bases). The CDR3 runs to 15 residues. In germline, CDR1 is LNHNV, CDR2 YYDKDF (reference sequence). Trimming removed 0 bases from V and 3 bases from J, with 11 bases in between.

The chain employs TRBV7-9 and TRBJ2-5; D is ambiguous. V was trimmed by 5 bases and J by 5 bases, leaving 9 bases between them. CDR3 size: 12 residues. CDR1 is SEHNR and CDR2 is FQNEAQ in the germline V gene (reference sequence). The CDR3 nucleotides are TGTGCCAGCAGCCCCACTGCCGAGACCCAGTACTTC. Translation gives CASSPTAETQYF.

In DNA form, the CDR3 reads TGTGCCAGCAGGACCATCAGGACCTACGAGCAGTACTTC. Its protein is CASRTIRTYEQYF. The chain links TRBV5-6 to TRBJ2-7, with D unresolved. This CDR3 has 13 residues. Trimming took 5 bases from V and 2 from J, leaving 11 bases between them. Per the germline V gene, CDR1 is SGHDT and CDR2 is YYEEEE.

J is TRBJ2-2 and V is TRBV6-1; no clear D. The CDR3 extends over 14 amino acids. Germline CDR1 is MNHNS and CDR2 is SASEGT. The V and J ends lost 5 bases and 4 bases respectively, with 11 bases between them. DNA of the CDR3: TGTGCCAGCAGTCTGACCGTAGCCACCGGGGAGCTGTTTTTT. This gives the protein CASSLTVATGELFF.

The chain has TRBV30 and TRBJ2-7, with 9 nucleotides matching TRBD1. V lost 2 bases to trimming and J lost 3 bases; unmatched junction nucleotides: 2. The CDR3 loop spans 13 amino acids. CDR1 GTSNPN and CDR2 SVGIG come from the germline V gene (reference sequence). CDR3 loop: CAWSTGQGYEQYF. The CDR3 DNA sequence: TGTGCCTGGAGTACGGGACAGGGCTACGAGCAGTACTTC.

The chain couples TRBV7-8 to TRBJ2-7; 10 bases agree with TRBD2. CDR1 and CDR2 from the germline V gene are SGHVS and FQNEAQ. V was clipped by 1 base and J by 2 bases; unmatched bases: 5. The CDR3 covers 16 residues. This CDR3 reads CASSLELAGDAYEQYF. The CDR3 region has the DNA TGTGCCAGCAGCTTAGAGCTAGCGGGAGACGCCTACGAGCAGTACTTC.

This sequence joins TRBV18 and TRBJ1-1; D remains ambiguous. The length of the CDR3 is 16 residues. V lost 1 base and J 1 base, leaving 13 bases between the germline ends. Per germline, CDR1 KGHSH and CDR2 LQKENI. The CDR3, as DNA: TGTGCCAGCTCACCACTCGCGGAGCTCCGGAACACTGAAGCTTTCTTT. It specifies CASSPLAELRNTEAFF. Combining the CDR3 with reference TRBV18 and TRBJ1-1 gives the whole variable domain NAGVMQNPRHLVRRRGQEARLRCSPMKGHSHVYWYRQLPEEGLKFMVYLQKENIIDESGMPKERFSAEFPKEGPSILRIQQVVRGDSAAYFCASSPLAELRNTEAFFGQGTRLTVV.

This chain joins TRBV4-1 and TRBJ2-5; 8 nucleotides agree with TRBD1. The V segment lost 2 bases and the J segment 3 bases; nucleotides outside the gene matches: 5. CDR3 length equals 15 residues. Germline CDR1 and CDR2: MGHRA and YSYEKL. The CDR3 DNA is TGCGCCAGCAGCCAACACCCGACAGGGGAAGAGACCCAGTACTTC. It codes for CASSQHPTGEETQYF.

The V call is TRBV9, the J call TRBJ2-1; TRBD2 matches 9 bases. V trimming: 0 bases; J trimming: 4 bases; junction bases outside the gene matches: 5. Germline V gives CDR1 SGDLS, CDR2 YYNGEE. The CDR3 extends over 16 amino acids. The CDR3 here is CASSVATTSGYNEQFF. CDR3 DNA sequence: TGTGCCAGCAGCGTAGCTACGACTAGCGGATACAATGAGCAGTTCTTC.